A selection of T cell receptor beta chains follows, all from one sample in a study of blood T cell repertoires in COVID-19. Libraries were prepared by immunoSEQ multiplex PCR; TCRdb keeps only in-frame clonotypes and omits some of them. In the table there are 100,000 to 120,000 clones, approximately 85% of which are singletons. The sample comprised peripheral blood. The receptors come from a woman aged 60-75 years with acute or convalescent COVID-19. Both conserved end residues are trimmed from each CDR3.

CDR3 protein: SVHGQRNTEAF
J gene: TRBJ1-1
V gene: TRBV29-1

CDR3 protein: ATLRDRGTGTEAF
J gene: TRBJ1-1
V gene: TRBV19

CDR3 protein: ASSVQLGSSTQY
J gene: TRBJ2-5
V gene: TRBV10-2

CDR3 protein: ASSPSLAGEGQETQY
J gene: TRBJ2-5
V gene: TRBV5-4

CDR3 protein: ASSLQGDTEAF
J gene: TRBJ1-1
V gene: TRBV7-9

CDR3 protein: ASRDRGRGDTEAF
J gene: TRBJ1-1
V gene: TRBV28

CDR3 protein: ASSQALAGFNEQF
J gene: TRBJ2-1
V gene: TRBV4-3

CDR3 protein: ASSAHPGQQNTEAF
J gene: TRBJ1-1
V gene: TRBV10-2

CDR3 protein: ASSLGLAGNIQY
J gene: TRBJ2-4
V gene: TRBV6-5

CDR3 protein: AWRRDRGPGGTEAF
J gene: TRBJ1-1
V gene: TRBV30

CDR3 protein: ASSQGAGSYNEQF
J gene: TRBJ2-1
V gene: TRBV4-1

CDR3 protein: AFRFAGVGQETQY
J gene: TRBJ2-5
V gene: TRBV5-4

CDR3 protein: ASKTSGGAFGTGELF
J gene: TRBJ2-2
V gene: TRBV28

CDR3 protein: ASSSRQGAREQY
J gene: TRBJ2-7
V gene: TRBV5-1

CDR3 protein: ASSPLGGQKAF
J gene: TRBJ1-1
V gene: TRBV3-1/TRBV3-2

CDR3 protein: ASSKGQGHT
J gene: TRBJ1-2
V gene: TRBV11-3